The 11 T cell receptor beta chains below come from one sample, sequenced in a study of identical twins. TCRdb passed the 5' RACE reads through MiXCR, listing each CDR3 protein once. Counted here are 450,000 or so distinct CDR3 sequences, 14% occurring once; the ten biggest clones make up about 0.52%. The data were also submitted as part of a second study, on yellow fever vaccine responses in identical twins.

The sequenced sample consisted of CD4+ T cells sorted from blood. The source of these receptors is a woman aged 18 to 35 in good health.

This clonotype has only a few counts. The rearrangement joins TRBV29-1 to TRBJ2-3; D is perhaps TRBD1 or TRBD2 (6 bases each). The CDR3 has 12 residues. V gave up 8 bases and J gave up 5 bases, with 14 bases separating them. Germline CDR1 is SQVTM and CDR2 is ANQGSEA. CDR3 region: CSIKGGGDTQYF. CDR3 nucleotide sequence: TGCAGCATAAAGGGGGGTGGAGATACGCAGTATTTT.

This chain connects TRBV13 to TRBJ2-1; D is undetermined. Germline V gene data show CDR1 as PRHDT and CDR2 as FYEKMQ (reference sequence). V was pared by 4 bases and J by 3 bases, with 10 bases between. The CDR3 spans 14 residues. The CDR3 spells CASSSRMNYNEQFF. In DNA, the CDR3 is TGTGCCAGCAGCTCTAGGATGAACTACAATGAGCAGTTCTTC.

This clonotype appeared many times. The J gene is TRBJ2-1, the V gene TRBV12-3 or TRBV12-4; 10 bases map to TRBD2. Trimming cost V 6 bases and J 1 base; bases outside gene matches: 3. The CDR3 has 15 residues. DNA of the CDR3: TGTGCCAGCAGCTATAGCGGGGGGTCCTACAATGAGCAGTTCTTC. Translation: CASSYSGGSYNEQFF.

This clonotype turned up a few times. The chain recombines TRBV5-8 with TRBJ2-5; D possibly corresponds to TRBD1 (5 bases). This CDR3 has 16 amino acids. Germline-derived CDR1 and CDR2 are SGHTS and YDEGEE. With 2 bases removed from V and 1 base from J, the gap between germline ends came to 15 bases. CDR3 nucleotide sequence: TGTGCCAGCAGCTTCGACAGTTTGAACCTCCAAGAGACCCAGTACTTC. Translated, it gives CASSFDSLNLQETQYF. Full variable domain (outside the CDR3, taken from reference TRBV5-8 and TRBJ2-5): EAGVTQSPTHLIKTRGQQATLRCSPISGHTSVYWYQQALGLGLQFLLWYDEGEERNRGNFPPRFSGRQFPNYSSELNVNALELEDSALYLCASSFDSLNLQETQYFGPGTRLLVL.

This chain connects TRBV20-1 to TRBJ2-7; D is unclear. Trimming removed 7 bases at V and 3 bases at J, with 13 bases between. Germline values: CDR1 DFQATT, CDR2 SNEGSKA (reference sequence). CDR3 length: 12 amino acids. The CDR3 DNA reads as TGCAGTGTCAAACATGACATCTACGAGCAGTACTTC. It yields the protein CSVKHDIYEQYF.

This clonotype was seen only a few times. This sequence joins TRBV3-1 and TRBJ2-7; TRBD1 matches 7 bases. Germline-derived CDR1 and CDR2 are LGHDT and YNNKEL (reference sequence). CDR3 size: 15 residues. V lost 1 base to trimming and J lost 6 bases; unmatched junction nucleotides: 9. This CDR3 is CASSQGTGSGGEQYF. DNA for the CDR3: TGTGCCAGCAGCCAAGGGACAGGCTCTGGGGGCGAGCAGTACTTC.

This clonotype was observed a few times. The V call is TRBV18, the J call TRBJ2-1; no definite D call. The germline V gene has CDR1 KGHSH and CDR2 LQKENI. V was clipped by 4 bases and J by 5 bases, with 12 bases between them. CDR3 size: 14 residues. The CDR3 sequence: CASSLYSLDNEQFF. CDR3 nucleotides: TGTGCCAGCTCACTTTATTCCCTCGACAATGAGCAGTTCTTC.

This rearrangement joins TRBV4-3 to TRBJ2-7; D is uncertain. The germline V gene has CDR1 LGHNA and CDR2 YSLEER. V lost 4 bases and J 1 base, leaving 11 bases between the germline ends. The CDR3 has 14 amino acids. The CDR3 nucleotides read TGCGCCAGCAGCCCTAACACGAATTCCTACGAGCAGTACTTC. Translation: CASSPNTNSYEQYF.

This clonotype was counted a few times. The chain employs TRBV25-1 and TRBJ2-7; 9 bases are shared with TRBD2. The CDR3 is 15 amino acids. Germline loops: CDR1 MGHDK, CDR2 SYGVNS. Trimming at V came to 5 bases and at J to 2 bases, leaving 7 bases not matched to a gene. Written as DNA, the CDR3 is TGTGCCAGCAGTAAAGCTAGCGGGGCCGCCTACGAGCAGTACTTC. This codes for CASSKASGAAYEQYF.

The chain couples TRBV4-3 to TRBJ2-7; the D is unclear. The CDR3 has 15 residues. Trimming removed 1 base from V and 2 bases from J, with 12 bases in between. Germline values: CDR1 LGHNA, CDR2 YSLEER. The CDR3 DNA follows: TGCGCCAGCAGCCAAGTGAGAGTAGGGACCTACGAGCAGTACTTC. This translates into CASSQVRVGTYEQYF.

Only a few counts were recorded for this clonotype. The chain carries TRBV28 and TRBJ2-2, with TRBD2 matching 13 bases. V gave up 5 bases and J gave up 5 bases; unmatched junction bases: 20. There are 21 residues in the CDR3. Germline-derived CDR1 and CDR2 are MDHEN and SYDVKM. The CDR3 spells CASSGNARTSGRALWTGELFF. In DNA, the CDR3 is TGTGCCAGCAGTGGAAACGCTAGAACTAGCGGGAGGGCCTTATGGACCGGGGAGCTGTTTTTT.